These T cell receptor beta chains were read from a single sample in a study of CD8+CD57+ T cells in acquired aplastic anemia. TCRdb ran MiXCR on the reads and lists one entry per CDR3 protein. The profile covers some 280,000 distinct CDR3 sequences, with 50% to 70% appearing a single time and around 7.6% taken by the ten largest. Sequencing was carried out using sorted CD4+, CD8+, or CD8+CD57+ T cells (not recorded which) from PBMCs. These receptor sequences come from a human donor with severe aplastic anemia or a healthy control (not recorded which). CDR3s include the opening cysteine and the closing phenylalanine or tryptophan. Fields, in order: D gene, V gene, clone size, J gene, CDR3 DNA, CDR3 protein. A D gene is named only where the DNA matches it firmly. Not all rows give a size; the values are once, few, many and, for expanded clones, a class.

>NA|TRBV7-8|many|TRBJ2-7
TGTGCCAGCAGCTTAGGTTTCGGCAGGGTAGTAGTCCGGCAGTACTTC
CASSLGFGRVVVRQYF
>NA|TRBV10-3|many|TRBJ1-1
TGTGCCATCACCGGCGGGGGTTTGAACACTGAAGCTTTCTTT
CAITGGGLNTEAFF
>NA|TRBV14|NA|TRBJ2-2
TGTGCCAGCAGCCGGGACGGGAACACCGGGGAGCTGTTTTTT
CASSRDGNTGELFF
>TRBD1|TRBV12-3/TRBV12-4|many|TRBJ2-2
TGTGCCAGCAGCCCGGGACAGGCCACCGGGGAGCTGTTTTTT
CASSPGQATGELFF
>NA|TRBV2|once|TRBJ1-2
TGTGCCAGCAGGACCCCGACACTAGCGGACCACTACGGCTACACCTTC
CASRTPTLADHYGYTF
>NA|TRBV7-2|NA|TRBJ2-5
TGTGCCAGCAGCACCAGCCTGCGAGAGACCCAGTACTTC
CASSTSLRETQYF
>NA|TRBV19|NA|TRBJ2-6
TGTGCCAGTAGTCCAGGGGCCTCTGGGGCCAACGTCCTGACTTTC
CASSPGASGANVLTF
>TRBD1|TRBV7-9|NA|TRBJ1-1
TGTGCCAGCAGCTTAGGGGGACAGATCACTGAAGCTTTCTTT
CASSLGGQITEAFF
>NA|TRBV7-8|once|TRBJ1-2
TGTGCCAGCAGCTTAGAGGGAAACCATGGCTACACCTTC
CASSLEGNHGYTF
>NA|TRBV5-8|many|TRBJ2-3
TGTGCCAGCAGCTTGGATGGCGGGTACACAGATACGCAGTATTTT
CASSLDGGYTDTQYF
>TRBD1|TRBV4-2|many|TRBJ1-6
TGTGCCAGCAGCCAACCGGACAGGGGCGGAGGTAATTCACCCCTCCACTTT
CASSQPDRGGGNSPLHF
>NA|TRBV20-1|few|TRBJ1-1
TGCAGTGCTAGACAGGGGTTGGGGAACACTGAAGCTTTCTTT
CSARQGLGNTEAFF
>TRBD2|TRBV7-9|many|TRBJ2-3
TGTGCCAGCAGCTTACCCCGGAAAGCGGGGGACACAGATACGCAGTATTTT
CASSLPRKAGDTDTQYF
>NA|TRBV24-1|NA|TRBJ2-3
TGTGCCACCAGTGATTCAGTGGGGTTAGGCACAGATACGCAGTATTTT
CATSDSVGLGTDTQYF
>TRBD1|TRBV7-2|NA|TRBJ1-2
TGTGCCAGCAGCCGTACAGGGGAGGGCTACACCTTC
CASSRTGEGYTF
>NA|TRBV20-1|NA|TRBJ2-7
TGCAGTGCTAGATCCTTAGGGGGAAGGAGCTCCTACGAGCAGTACTTC
CSARSLGGRSSYEQYF
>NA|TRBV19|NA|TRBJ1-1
TGTGCCAGTAGTTGGGGGGCTGAAGCTTTCTTT
CASSWGAEAFF
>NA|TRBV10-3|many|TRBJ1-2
TGTGCCATCACCGACCCTACTAACTATGGCTACACCTTC
CAITDPTNYGYTF
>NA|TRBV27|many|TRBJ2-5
TGTGCCAGCGGCTCCTTCCAAGAGACCCAGTACTTC
CASGSFQETQYF
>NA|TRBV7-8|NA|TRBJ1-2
TGTGCCAGCAGTGAAATTGGTGACTACACCTTC
CASSEIGDYTF
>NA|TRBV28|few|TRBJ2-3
TGTGCCAGCAGTTTATCGGCAGGGACAGATACGCAGTATTTT
CASSLSAGTDTQYF
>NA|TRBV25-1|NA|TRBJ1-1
TGTGCCAGCACTAAAAGGTCGGACACTGAAGCTTTCTTT
CASTKRSDTEAFF
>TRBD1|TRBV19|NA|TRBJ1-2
TGTGCCAGTAGCTCGGGACAGGGGGCTACTTCATTCCGCTTCTATGGCTACACCTTC
CASSSGQGATSFRFYGYTF
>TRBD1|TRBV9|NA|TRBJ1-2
TGTGCCAGCAGCGTAGCTACAGGACAGGGCGATGGCTACACCTTC
CASSVATGQGDGYTF
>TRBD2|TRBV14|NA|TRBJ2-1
TGTGCCAGCAGCCACCCCGGGACTAGCGGGGACTATATTGAGCAGTTCTTC
CASSHPGTSGDYIEQFF
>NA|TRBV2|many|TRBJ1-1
TGTGCCAGCAGTGTGTGGGGCCCTGAAGCTTTCTTT
CASSVWGPEAFF
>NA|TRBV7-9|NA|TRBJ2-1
TGTGCCAGCGTATCTTCCCGGGTCAGCAACGAGCTGTTCTTC
CASVSSRVSNELFF
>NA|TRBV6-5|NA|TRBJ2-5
TGTGCCAGCAGTTACGGGCTAGACGGGACCCAGTACTTC
CASSYGLDGTQYF